This entry is about one TCR beta chain. The antigen is undetermined. The CDR3 is 14 residues long. With 0 bases removed from V and 9 bases from J, the gap between germline ends came to 9 bases. Germline V gene lookup returns CDR1 ENHRY and CDR2 SYGVKD. This entry belongs to a study of response to subunit inactivated influenza vaccine. Whole-study findings and limits: Each seasonal influenza vaccination, the authors suggested, recruits few new T cells.

TCRdb re-derived calls from the RT-PCR reads in MiXCR, one entry per CDR3 protein. The profile shows about 580,000 distinct CDR3 sequences, 14% of them singletons. The chain uses TRBV10-3 and TRBJ1-6; no definite D call. The TCR was taken from a man between 50 and 59 years old who received an inactivated influenza vaccine. The sequencing here drew on PBMCs from blood, taken about 13 days after vaccination. Written as DNA, the CDR3 is TGTGCCATCAGTGAGTCCGGAAAAAGTTCACCCCTCCACTTT. Its translation: CAISESGKSSPLHF.